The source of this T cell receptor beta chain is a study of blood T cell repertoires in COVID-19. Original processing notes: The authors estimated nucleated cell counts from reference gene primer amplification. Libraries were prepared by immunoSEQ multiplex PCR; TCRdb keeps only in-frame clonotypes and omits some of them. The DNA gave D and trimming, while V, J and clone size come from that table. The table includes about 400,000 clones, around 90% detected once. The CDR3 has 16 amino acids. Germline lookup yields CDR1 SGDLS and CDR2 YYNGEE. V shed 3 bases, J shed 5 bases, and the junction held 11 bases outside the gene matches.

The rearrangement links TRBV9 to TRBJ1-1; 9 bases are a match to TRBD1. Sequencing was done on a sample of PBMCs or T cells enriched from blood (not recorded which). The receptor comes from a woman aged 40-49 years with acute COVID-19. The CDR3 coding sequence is TGTGCCAGCAGCGCGGGACAGGGCGGGGTTTGGACTGAAGCTTTCTTT. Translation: CASSAGQGGVWTEAFF.